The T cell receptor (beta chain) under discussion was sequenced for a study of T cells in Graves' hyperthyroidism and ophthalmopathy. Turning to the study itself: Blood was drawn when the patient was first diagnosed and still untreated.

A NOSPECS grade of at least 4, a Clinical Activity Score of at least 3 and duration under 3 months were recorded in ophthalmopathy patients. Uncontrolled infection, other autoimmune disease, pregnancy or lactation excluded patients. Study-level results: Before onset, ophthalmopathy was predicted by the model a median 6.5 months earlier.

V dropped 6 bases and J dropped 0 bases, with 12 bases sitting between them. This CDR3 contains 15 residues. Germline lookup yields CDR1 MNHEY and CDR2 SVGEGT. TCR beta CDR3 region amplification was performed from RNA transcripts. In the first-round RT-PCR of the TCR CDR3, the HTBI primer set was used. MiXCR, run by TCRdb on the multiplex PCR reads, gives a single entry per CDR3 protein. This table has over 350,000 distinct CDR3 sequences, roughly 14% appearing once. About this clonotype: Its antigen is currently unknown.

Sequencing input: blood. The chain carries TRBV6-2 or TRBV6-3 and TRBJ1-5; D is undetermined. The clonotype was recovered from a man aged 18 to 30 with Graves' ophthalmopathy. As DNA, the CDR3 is TGTGCCAGCAGCCCGAACGGGCATAGCAATCAGCCCCAGCATTTT. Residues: CASSPNGHSNQPQHF.